This T cell receptor (beta chain) appears in the sequencing data of a study of early T cells in non-severe SARS-CoV-2 infection. This clonotype has only a few counts. TCRdb analysed the 5' RACE reads with MiXCR anew, one entry per CDR3 protein. In the table there are about 23,000 distinct CDR3 sequences, 4.5% to 5% of which are singletons. This sequence originates from an adult who was a healthcare worker with PCR-confirmed SARS-CoV-2 infection or an uninfected control (not recorded which). Specimen: whole blood.

The CDR3 loop is CATQNVGDTQYF. The CDR3 region has the DNA TGTGCCACCCAGAACGTCGGGGATACGCAGTATTTT. The gene calls are TRBV24-1 and TRBJ2-3; D not certain. CDR3 length equals 12 residues. V lost 9 bases and J 6 bases, leaving 12 bases between the germline ends. The V gene's germline CDR1 is KGHDR and CDR2 SFDVKD.